Presented here are 15 T cell receptor beta chains from one specimen sequenced in a study of molecular identifiers for immune sequencing clone quantification. TCRdb reanalysed the PCR reads using MiXCR and keeps one entry per CDR3 protein. The table includes some 40,000 distinct CDR3 sequences, approximately 18% detected once. The specimen was naive CD8+ T cells from blood, with Jurkat cell RNA spiked in. Stated subset: FACS-sorted CD8+CD4-CCR7+CD45RA+ naive T cells. Receptor source: a human donor in good health. Some libraries in this study had Jurkat cell RNA spiked in.

To note about this clonotype: The germline gene is not matched at one end of the junction; a read error may be the cause. The chain carries TRBV13 and TRBJ2-1, with 8 bases identical to TRBD1. The germline gives CDR1 PRHDT, CDR2 FYEKMQ (reference sequence). The length of the CDR3 is 16 residues. CDR3 amino acids: CASSLGQGRVDNEQFF. The CDR3 DNA reads as TGTGCCAGCAGCCTAGGACAGGGCAGGGTCGACAATGAGCAGTTCTTC.

This clonotype has at least ten counts. V usage is TRBV9 and J usage is TRBJ2-5; D gene ambiguous. Germline V gene lookup returns CDR1 SGDLS and CDR2 YYNGEE. The CDR3 totals 13 residues. V lost 0 bases and J lost 2, with 5 bases in between. In DNA, the CDR3 is TGTGCCAGCAGCGTAGACCATCAAGAGACCCAGTACTTC. This translates into CASSVDHQETQYF.

About this clonotype itself: A much larger clone differs from this one at a single base, so this may be a read error. The rearrangement joins TRBV28 to TRBJ2-1; the D gene is possibly TRBD1 (8 bases). In germline, CDR1 is MDHEN, CDR2 SYDVKM. CDR3 length: 14 residues. CDR3 bases: TGTGCCAGCAGACAGGGGGGGACTTACAATGAGCAGTCCTTC. Protein sequence: CASRQGGTYNEQSF. The full variable domain, completed using reference TRBV28 and TRBJ2-1, is DVKVTQSSRYLVKRTGEKVFLECVQDMDHENMFWYRQDPGLGLRLIYFSYDVKMKEKGDIPEGYSVSREKKERFSLILESASTNQTSMYLCASRQGGTYNEQSFGPGTRLTVL.

This clonotype has a count of ten or more. The chain combines TRBV27 with TRBJ2-1; D ambiguous. The CDR3 spans 15 residues. Germline V gives CDR1 MNHEY, CDR2 SMNVEV (reference sequence). Trimming took 4 bases from V and 2 from J, leaving 12 bases between them. CDR3 amino acids: CASSYTQITYNEQFF. CDR3 bases: TGTGCCAGCAGTTACACCCAAATAACCTACAATGAGCAGTTCTTC.

This rearrangement joins TRBV20-1 to TRBJ2-1, with TRBD2 identical over 10 bases. V lost 3 bases, J lost 7 bases, and 3 bases stayed unmatched. Germline CDR1 and CDR2: DFQATT and SNEGSKA (reference sequence). This CDR3 is built from 13 residues. CDR3 nucleotide sequence: TGCAGTGCTAGTTTAGCGGGAGGTAATGAGCAGTTCTTC. Its translation is CSASLAGGNEQFF.

This clonotype was counted at least ten times. The chain has TRBV27 and TRBJ2-1; TRBD2 aligns across 9 bases. V shed 1 base, J shed 2 bases, and the junction held 3 bases outside the gene matches. The germline gives CDR1 MNHEY, CDR2 SMNVEV (reference sequence). CDR3 length: 16 amino acids. The CDR3 nucleotides read TGTGCCAGCAGTTTATGGCGGGAGGGCCCCTACAATGAGCAGTTCTTC. Protein sequence: CASSLWREGPYNEQFF.

This clonotype was seen many times. The rearrangement links TRBV27 to TRBJ1-5; 10 bases agree with TRBD1. With 6 bases clipped from V and 6 bases from J, the junction kept 11 bases outside the gene matches. CDR1 is MNHEY and CDR2 is SMNVEV in the germline V gene (reference sequence). The CDR3 consists of 16 residues. The CDR3 sequence is CASREGQGSLGQPQHF. DNA for the CDR3: TGTGCCAGCAGGGAGGGACAGGGGAGTTTAGGTCAGCCCCAGCATTTT.

This clonotype came up many times. The rearrangement uses TRBV7-9 and TRBJ2-5; possibly TRBD1 for D (5 bases). V was shortened by 4 bases and J by 3 bases, with 15 bases between the two germline ends. CDR1 is SEHNR and CDR2 is FQNEAQ in the germline V gene (reference sequence). CDR3 length equals 15 residues. In DNA form, the CDR3 reads TGTGCCAGCAGCTCCCCGCCAGGGCTTGAAGAGACCCAGTACTTC. Residues: CASSSPPGLEETQYF.

As regards this clonotype: Being one base from a much bigger clone, this may be a read error. Lacking the conserved final phenylalanine or tryptophan, this CDR3 likely reflects a read error. CDR3 region: CASTQTTGTEAFL. DNA for the CDR3: TGTGCCAGCACCCAAACCACGGGCACTGAAGCTTTCCTT. The gene calls are TRBV7-9 and TRBJ1-1; no clear D. The CDR3 totals 13 residues. Germline values: CDR1 SEHNR, CDR2 FQNEAQ (reference sequence). V was trimmed by 7 bases and J by 4 bases, leaving 13 bases between them.

The chain uses TRBV27 and TRBJ2-1; TRBD2 might be the D (5 bases). Germline values: CDR1 MNHEY, CDR2 SMNVEV (reference sequence). Trimming left V 5 bases short and J 7 bases short, with 21 bases between. CDR3 length: 16 amino acids. The CDR3 sequence is CASSPSLAPPSNEQFF. The DNA of the CDR3 is TGTGCCAGCAGTCCAAGTCTAGCTCCTCCTAGTAATGAGCAGTTCTTC.

CDR3 amino acids: CSVVSGTRSTGELFF. The DNA of the CDR3 is TGCAGCGTTGTTAGCGGGACGCGGTCCACCGGGGAGCTGTTTTTT. V and J are TRBV29-1 and TRBJ2-2; 8 nucleotides match TRBD2. The CDR3 runs to 15 residues. The germline V gene encodes CDR1 SQVTM and CDR2 ANQGSEA. After removal of 4 bases from V and 4 bases from J, the junction contained 8 bases not matched to a gene.

This clonotype was found once. One base away lies a much larger clone, so this may be a sequencing read error. The chain carries TRBV10-3 and TRBJ2-5, with a weak D call TRBD1 (6 bases). The CDR3 has 11 residues. Germline V gene data show CDR1 as ENHRY and CDR2 as SYGVKD. For the CDR3, the DNA is TGTGTCATCGGGGACACAGAGACCCAGTACTTC. This gives the protein CVIGDTETQYF.

On this clonotype itself: Since a much larger clone is just one base distant, this may be a read error. The chain carries TRBV12-3 or TRBV12-4 and TRBJ1-5; tentatively, D is TRBD1 (5 bases). This CDR3 region has 15 residues. In DNA, the CDR3 is TGTACCAGCAGTTTAGTGGGGGATCTCAATCAGCCCCAGCATTTT. Protein product: CTSSLVGDLNQPQHF.

This clonotype was observed many times. This chain uses TRBV15 with TRBJ1-5; unclear D gene. The V gene lost 1 base and the J gene lost 4 bases, with 2 bases spanning the gap. Germline V gene data show CDR1 as LNHNV and CDR2 as YYDKDF (reference sequence). CDR3 length: 12 residues. For the CDR3, the DNA is TGTGCCACCAGCAGAGGAAATCAGCCCCAGCATTTT. Translating gives CATSRGNQPQHF.

This clonotype was detected many times. The chain links TRBV20-1 to TRBJ2-7, with 8 bases aligning to TRBD1. Losses at the gene ends were 6 bases for V and 3 bases for J; bases not matched to a gene: 10. The CDR3 is 14 amino acids. Germline values: CDR1 DFQATT, CDR2 SNEGSKA (reference sequence). The CDR3, as DNA: TGCAGTGCCCCCTCGACAGGGGTAAGCTACGAGCAGTACTTC. Its translation is CSAPSTGVSYEQYF.